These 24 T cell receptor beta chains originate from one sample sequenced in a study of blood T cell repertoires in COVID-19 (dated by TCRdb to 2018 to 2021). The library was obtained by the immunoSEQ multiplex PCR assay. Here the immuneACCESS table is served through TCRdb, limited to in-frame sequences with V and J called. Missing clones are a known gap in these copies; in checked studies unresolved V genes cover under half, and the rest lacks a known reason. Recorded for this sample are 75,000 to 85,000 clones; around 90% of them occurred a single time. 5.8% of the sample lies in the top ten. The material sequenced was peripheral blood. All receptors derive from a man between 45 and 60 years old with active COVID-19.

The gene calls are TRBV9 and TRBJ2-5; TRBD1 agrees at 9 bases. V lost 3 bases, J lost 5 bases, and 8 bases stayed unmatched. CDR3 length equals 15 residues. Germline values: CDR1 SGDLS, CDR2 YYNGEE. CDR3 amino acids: CASSARQGGVETQYF. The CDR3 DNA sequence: TGTGCCAGCAGCGCACGACAGGGGGGAGTGGAGACCCAGTACTTC.

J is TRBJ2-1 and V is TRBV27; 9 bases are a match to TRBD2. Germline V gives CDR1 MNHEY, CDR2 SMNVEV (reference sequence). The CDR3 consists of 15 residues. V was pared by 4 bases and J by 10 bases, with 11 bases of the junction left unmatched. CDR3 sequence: CASSSLGAGGREQFF. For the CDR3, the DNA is TGTGCCAGCAGTTCCCTGGGAGCGGGAGGAAGGGAGCAGTTCTTC.

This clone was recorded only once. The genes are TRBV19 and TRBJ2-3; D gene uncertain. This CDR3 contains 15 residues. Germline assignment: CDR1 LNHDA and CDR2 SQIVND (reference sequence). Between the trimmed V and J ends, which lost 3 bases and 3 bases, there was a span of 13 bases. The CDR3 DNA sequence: TGTGCCAGTAGTATTGCGTGGGCTGGTACAGATACGCAGTATTTT. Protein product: CASSIAWAGTDTQYF.

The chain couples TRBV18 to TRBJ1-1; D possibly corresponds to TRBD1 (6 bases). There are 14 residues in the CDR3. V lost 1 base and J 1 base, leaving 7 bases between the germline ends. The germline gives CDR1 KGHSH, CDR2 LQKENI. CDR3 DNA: TGTGCCAGCTCACCACGGGACACGAACACTGAAGCTTTCTTT. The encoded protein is CASSPRDTNTEAFF.

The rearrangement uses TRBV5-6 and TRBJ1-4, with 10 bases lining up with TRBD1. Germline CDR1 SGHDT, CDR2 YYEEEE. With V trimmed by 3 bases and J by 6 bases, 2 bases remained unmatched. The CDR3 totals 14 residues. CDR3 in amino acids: CASSSGTGDEKLFF. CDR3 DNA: TGTGCCAGCAGCTCGGGGACAGGGGATGAAAAACTGTTTTTT.

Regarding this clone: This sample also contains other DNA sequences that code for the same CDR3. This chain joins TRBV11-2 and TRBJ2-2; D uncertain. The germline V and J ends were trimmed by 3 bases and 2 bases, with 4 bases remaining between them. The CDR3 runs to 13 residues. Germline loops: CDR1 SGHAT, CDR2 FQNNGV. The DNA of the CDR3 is TGTGCCAGCAGCTTGACTAACACCGGGGAGCTGTTTTTT. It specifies CASSLTNTGELFF.

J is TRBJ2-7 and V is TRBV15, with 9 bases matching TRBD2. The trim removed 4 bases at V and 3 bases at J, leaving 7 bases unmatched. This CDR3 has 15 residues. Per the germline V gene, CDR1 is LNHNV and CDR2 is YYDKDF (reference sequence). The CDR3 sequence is CATSIPGTSLYEQYF. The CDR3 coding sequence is TGTGCCACCAGCATCCCGGGGACTAGCCTCTACGAGCAGTACTTC.

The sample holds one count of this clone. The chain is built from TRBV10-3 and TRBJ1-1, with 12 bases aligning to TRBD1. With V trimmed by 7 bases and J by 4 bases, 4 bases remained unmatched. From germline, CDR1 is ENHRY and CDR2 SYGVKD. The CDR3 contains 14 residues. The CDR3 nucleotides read TGTGCCATCAAGGGACAGGGGGCAGCCACTGAAGCTTTCTTT. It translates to CAIKGQGAATEAFF.

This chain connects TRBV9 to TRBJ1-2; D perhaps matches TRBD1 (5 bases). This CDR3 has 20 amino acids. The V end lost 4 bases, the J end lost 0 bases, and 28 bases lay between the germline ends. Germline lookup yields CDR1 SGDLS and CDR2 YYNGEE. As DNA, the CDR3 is TGTGCCAGCAGCATCTCCCTTAACTTGACAGCGCACCTTTCTAACTATGGCTACACCTTC. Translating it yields CASSISLNLTAHLSNYGYTF.

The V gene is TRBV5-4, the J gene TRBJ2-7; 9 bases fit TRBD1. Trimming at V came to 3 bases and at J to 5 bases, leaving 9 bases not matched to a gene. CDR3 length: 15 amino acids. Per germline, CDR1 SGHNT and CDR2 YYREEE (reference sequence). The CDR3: CASSSTGTGKDEQYF. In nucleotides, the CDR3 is TGTGCCAGCAGCTCTACCGGGACAGGGAAAGACGAGCAGTACTTC. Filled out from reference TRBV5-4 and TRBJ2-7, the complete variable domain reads ETGVTQSPTHLIKTRGQQVTLRCSSQSGHNTVSWYQQALGQGPQFIFQYYREEENGRGNFPPRFSGLQFPNYSSELNVNALELDDSALYLCASSSTGTGKDEQYFGPGTRLTVT.

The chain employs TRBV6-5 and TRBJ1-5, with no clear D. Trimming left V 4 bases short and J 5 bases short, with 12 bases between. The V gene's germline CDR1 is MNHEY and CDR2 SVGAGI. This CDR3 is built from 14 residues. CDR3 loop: CASSFVWGDQPQHF. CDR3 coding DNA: TGTGCCAGCAGTTTCGTTTGGGGAGATCAGCCCCAGCATTTT.

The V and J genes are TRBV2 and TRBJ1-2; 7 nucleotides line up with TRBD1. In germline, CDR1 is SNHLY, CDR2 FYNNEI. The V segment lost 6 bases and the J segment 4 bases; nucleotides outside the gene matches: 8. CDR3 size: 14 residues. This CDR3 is CASRPRDSLYGYTF. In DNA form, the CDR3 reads TGTGCCAGCAGACCACGGGACAGCCTCTATGGCTACACCTTC.

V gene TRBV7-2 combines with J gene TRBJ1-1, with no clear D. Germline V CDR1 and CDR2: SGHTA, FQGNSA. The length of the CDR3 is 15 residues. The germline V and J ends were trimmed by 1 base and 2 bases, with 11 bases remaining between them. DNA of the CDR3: TGTGCCAGCAGCTTAGGCCGTCGGGGTAACACTGAAGCTTTCTTT. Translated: CASSLGRRGNTEAFF.

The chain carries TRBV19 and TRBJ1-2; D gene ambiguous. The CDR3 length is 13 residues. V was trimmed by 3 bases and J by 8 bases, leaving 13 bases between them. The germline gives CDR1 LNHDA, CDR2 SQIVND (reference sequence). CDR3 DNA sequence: TGTGCCAGTAGTATCAACCAGGCAGACGGCTACACCTTC. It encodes CASSINQADGYTF.

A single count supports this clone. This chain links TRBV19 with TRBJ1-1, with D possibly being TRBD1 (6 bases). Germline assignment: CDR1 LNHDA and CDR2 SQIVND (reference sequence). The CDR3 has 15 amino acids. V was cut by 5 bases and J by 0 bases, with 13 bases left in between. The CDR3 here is CASSRTQGLNTEAFF. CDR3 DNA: TGTGCCAGTAGTCGTACACAGGGCTTGAACACTGAAGCTTTCTTT.

This CDR3 reads CASSSLGSDEQFF. DNA of the CDR3: TGTGCCAGCAGTTCACTAGGATCGGATGAGCAGTTCTTC. The chain couples TRBV28 to TRBJ2-1, with D perhaps TRBD2 (5 bases). The germline V gene has CDR1 MDHEN and CDR2 SYDVKM. The CDR3 extends over 13 amino acids. V lost 4 bases, J lost 8 bases, and 12 bases lay in between.

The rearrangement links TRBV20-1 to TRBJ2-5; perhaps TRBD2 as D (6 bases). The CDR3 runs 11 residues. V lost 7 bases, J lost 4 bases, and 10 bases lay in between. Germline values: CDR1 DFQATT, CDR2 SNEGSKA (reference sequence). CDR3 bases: TGCAGTGTCTGGAGGGGAGAGACCCAGTACTTC. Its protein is CSVWRGETQYF.

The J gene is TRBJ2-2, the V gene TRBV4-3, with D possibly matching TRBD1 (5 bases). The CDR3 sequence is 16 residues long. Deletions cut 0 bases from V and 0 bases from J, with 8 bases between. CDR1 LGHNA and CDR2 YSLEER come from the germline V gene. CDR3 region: CASSQEPQANTGELFF. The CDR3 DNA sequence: TGCGCCAGCAGCCAAGAACCACAGGCGAACACCGGGGAGCTGTTTTTT.

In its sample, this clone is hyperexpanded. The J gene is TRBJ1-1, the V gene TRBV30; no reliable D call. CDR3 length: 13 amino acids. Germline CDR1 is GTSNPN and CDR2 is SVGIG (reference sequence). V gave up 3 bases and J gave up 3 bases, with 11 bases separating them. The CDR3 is CAWSRPPDTEAFF. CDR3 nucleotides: TGTGCCTGGAGCAGGCCCCCTGACACTGAAGCTTTCTTT.

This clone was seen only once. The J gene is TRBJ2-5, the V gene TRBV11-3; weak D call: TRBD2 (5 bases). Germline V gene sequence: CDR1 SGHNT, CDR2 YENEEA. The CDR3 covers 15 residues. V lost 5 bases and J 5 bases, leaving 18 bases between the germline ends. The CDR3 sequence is CASSPRAERSETQYF. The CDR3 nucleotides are TGTGCCAGCAGCCCTAGAGCGGAAAGGTCTGAGACCCAGTACTTC.

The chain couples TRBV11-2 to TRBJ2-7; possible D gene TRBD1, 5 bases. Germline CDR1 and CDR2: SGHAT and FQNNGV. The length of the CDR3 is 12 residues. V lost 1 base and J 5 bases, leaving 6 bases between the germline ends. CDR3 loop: CASSLGRDEQYF. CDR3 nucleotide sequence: TGTGCCAGCAGCTTAGGCAGGGACGAGCAGTACTTC.

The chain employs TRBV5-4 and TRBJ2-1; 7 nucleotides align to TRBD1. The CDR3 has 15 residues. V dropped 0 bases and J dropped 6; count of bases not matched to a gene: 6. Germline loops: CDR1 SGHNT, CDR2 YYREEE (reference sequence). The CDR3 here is CASSLVQGIANEQFF. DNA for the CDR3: TGTGCCAGCAGCTTGGTACAGGGGATTGCCAATGAGCAGTTCTTC.

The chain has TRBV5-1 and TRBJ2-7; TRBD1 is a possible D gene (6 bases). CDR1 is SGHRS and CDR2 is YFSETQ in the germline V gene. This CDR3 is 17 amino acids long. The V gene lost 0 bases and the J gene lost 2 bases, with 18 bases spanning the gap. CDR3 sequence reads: CASSLAEGQGTAYEQYF. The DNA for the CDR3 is TGCGCCAGCAGCTTGGCCGAGGGGCAGGGGACCGCCTACGAGCAGTACTTC. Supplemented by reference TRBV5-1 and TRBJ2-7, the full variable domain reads KAGVTQTPRYLIKTRGQQVTLSCSPISGHRSVSWYQQTPGQGLQFLFEYFSETQRNKGNFPGRFSGRQFSNSRSEMNVSTLELGDSALYLCASSLAEGQGTAYEQYFGPGTRLTVT.

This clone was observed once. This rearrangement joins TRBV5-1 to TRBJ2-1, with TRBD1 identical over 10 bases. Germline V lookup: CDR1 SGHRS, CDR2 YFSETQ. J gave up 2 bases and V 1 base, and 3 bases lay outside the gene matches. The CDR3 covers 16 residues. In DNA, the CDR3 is TGCGCCAGCAGCTTGTTAGGACAGGGGGCCTACAATGAGCAGTTCTTC. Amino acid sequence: CASSLLGQGAYNEQFF.